This TCR beta chain is drawn from a study of CD8 T cells in ankylosing spondylitis. Looked up from germline, CDR1 is SQVTM and CDR2 is ANQGSEA. V gave up 4 bases and J gave up 2 bases, with 7 bases separating them. The length of the CDR3 is 12 residues. This clonotype was found many times. Its antigen is as yet unknown. Making the TCR beta libraries involved quantitative 5'-RACE with molecular barcodes. TCRdb reanalysed the 5' RACE reads using MiXCR and keeps one entry per CDR3 protein. Among about 240,000 distinct CDR3 sequences listed, 8.6% were seen once. General study results and limits: Ankylosing spondylitis blood appeared to carry a characteristic TCR beta motif of several highly homologous variants.

Sequenced input: blood, either unsorted or a sorted T cell fraction (not recorded which). The chain carries TRBV29-1 and TRBJ2-3; D is unresolved. The clonotype comes from a male donor with ankylosing spondylitis or in good health (not recorded which). The CDR3 is CSVGETTDTQYF. As DNA, the CDR3 is TGCAGCGTTGGCGAGACCACAGATACGCAGTATTTT.